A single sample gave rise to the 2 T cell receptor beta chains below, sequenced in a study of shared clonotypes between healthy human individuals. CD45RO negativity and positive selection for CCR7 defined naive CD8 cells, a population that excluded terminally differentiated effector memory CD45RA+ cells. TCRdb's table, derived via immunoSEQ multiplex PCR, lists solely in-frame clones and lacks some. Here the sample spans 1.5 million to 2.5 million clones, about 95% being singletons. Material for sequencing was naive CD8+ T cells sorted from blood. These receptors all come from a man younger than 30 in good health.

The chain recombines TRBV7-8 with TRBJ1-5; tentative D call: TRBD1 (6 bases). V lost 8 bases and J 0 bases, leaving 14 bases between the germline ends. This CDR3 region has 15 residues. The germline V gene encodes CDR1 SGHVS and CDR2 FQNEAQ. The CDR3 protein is CASAPGQLSNQPQHF. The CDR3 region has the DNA TGTGCCAGCGCACCCGGACAGCTTAGCAATCAGCCCCAGCATTTT.

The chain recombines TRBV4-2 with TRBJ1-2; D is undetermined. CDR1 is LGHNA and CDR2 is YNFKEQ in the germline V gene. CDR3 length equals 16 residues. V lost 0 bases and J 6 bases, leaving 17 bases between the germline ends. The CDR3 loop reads CASSQDLVLLTNGYTF. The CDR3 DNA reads TGTGCCAGCAGCCAAGATCTGGTACTCCTGACTAATGGCTACACCTTC.